This TCR beta chain appears in the sequencing data of a study of control samples from healthy donors and cancer patients. Sequencing used immunoSEQ multiplex PCR; TCRdb keeps in-frame clones, though not all of them. This table holds about 54,000 clones, nearly 96% found once. With 8 bases removed from V and 5 bases from J, the gap between germline ends came to 16 bases. There are 15 residues in the CDR3. Per germline, CDR1 MNHEY and CDR2 SVGAGI. The rearrangement joins TRBV6-5 to TRBJ1-6, with D perhaps TRBD1 (5 bases). The sequenced sample consisted of blood. The receptor was isolated from a woman in her 30s in good health. The chain's CDR3 is CASLVRDPDNSPLHF. DNA for the CDR3: TGTGCCAGCCTGGTCAGGGACCCCGATAATTCACCCCTCCACTTT.